Presented here are 4 T cell receptor beta chains from one specimen sequenced in a study of blood T cells in healthy people across ages. Primers used in a second PCR of roughly 6 to 11 cycles were a sample-barcoded 5' primer and a J-beta primer mix. TCRdb re-called the 5' RACE reads with MiXCR, one entry per CDR3 protein. Among about 1 million distinct CDR3 sequences listed, 45% were seen once. Input material: blood. These TCRs come from a woman in her sixties or seventies in good health.

The rearrangement joins TRBV28 to TRBJ1-6, with D unclear. This CDR3 is built from 14 residues. The germline gives CDR1 MDHEN, CDR2 SYDVKM. The CDR3 region has the DNA TGTGCATCTGCACCCGGTTTACTGAATTCACCCCTCCACTTT. Protein product: CASAPGLLNSPLHF.

The genes are TRBV11-3 and TRBJ2-7; perhaps TRBD1 as D (5 bases). In germline, CDR1 is SGHNT, CDR2 YENEEA. This CDR3 is 13 amino acids long. The germline V and J ends were trimmed by 3 bases and 3 bases, with 9 bases remaining between them. CDR3 region: CASSLMQGYEQYF. CDR3 nucleotide sequence: TGTGCCAGCAGCTTGATGCAGGGCTACGAGCAGTACTTC.

In regard to this clonotype: Sequence at one end of the junction differs from germline and may be a read error. The V gene is TRBV30, the J gene TRBJ1-4; D is unresolved. The germline V gene encodes CDR1 GTSNPN and CDR2 SVGIG (reference sequence). The CDR3 has 16 residues. As DNA, the CDR3 is TGTGCCTGGAGTGTCAGTAGGGTTCGGTTAGATGAAGAACTGTTTTTT. As protein: CAWSVSRVRLDEELFF.

The chain carries TRBV12-3 or TRBV12-4 and TRBJ2-7, with TRBD2 identical over 9 bases. V was clipped by 3 bases and J by 6 bases; unmatched bases: 3. CDR3 length: 13 amino acids. In DNA, the CDR3 is TGTGCCAGCAGTTTGCGGGAGGGGGGCGAGCAGTACTTC. Translating gives CASSLREGGEQYF.